The clone carrying this T cell receptor beta chain was recorded a few times. Every TCR cDNA molecule bore a unique molecular identifier. In TCRdb, the 5' RACE reads were re-called with MiXCR into one record per CDR3 protein. The sample comprises under 85,000 distinct CDR3 sequences, roughly 8% of which are singletons, and 6.8% rests with the top ten. V was shortened by 3 bases and J by 1 base, with 18 bases between the two germline ends. Germline V gene sequence: CDR1 MDHEN, CDR2 SYDVKM. This CDR3 contains 17 residues. The record originates from a study of spatial heterogeneity in lung cancer. Across the study: For the average unique TCR and UMI combination, more than 8.5 occurrences appeared in raw reads.

Time point noted: sample taken at primary tumor resection. Some 72 TRACERx patients with early, untreated non-small cell lung cancer donated samples. Whole RNA obtained from tumor, nontumor lung or frozen PBMC underwent sequencing without sorting. The chain joins TRBV28 to TRBJ1-1; tentative D call: TRBD1 (6 bases). This material consisted of PBMCs, taken at surgery. The sequence was collected from a male donor with early-stage non-small cell lung cancer. CDR3 amino acids: CASSFFYKGGRNTEAFF. The CDR3 DNA is TGTGCCAGCAGTTTTTTCTATAAGGGGGGCCGGAACACTGAAGCTTTCTTT.